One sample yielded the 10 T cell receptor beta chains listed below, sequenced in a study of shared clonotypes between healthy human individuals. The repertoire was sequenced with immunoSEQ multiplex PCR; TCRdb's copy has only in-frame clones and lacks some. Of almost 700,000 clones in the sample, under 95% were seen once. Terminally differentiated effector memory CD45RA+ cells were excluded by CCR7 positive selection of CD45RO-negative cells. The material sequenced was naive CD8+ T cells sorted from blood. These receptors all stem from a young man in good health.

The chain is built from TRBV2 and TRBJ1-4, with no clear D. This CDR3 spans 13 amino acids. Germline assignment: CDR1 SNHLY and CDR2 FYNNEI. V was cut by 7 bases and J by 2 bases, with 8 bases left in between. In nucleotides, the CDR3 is TGTGCCAGCAAGACAACTACTAATGAAAAACTGTTTTTT. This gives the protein CASKTTTNEKLFF.

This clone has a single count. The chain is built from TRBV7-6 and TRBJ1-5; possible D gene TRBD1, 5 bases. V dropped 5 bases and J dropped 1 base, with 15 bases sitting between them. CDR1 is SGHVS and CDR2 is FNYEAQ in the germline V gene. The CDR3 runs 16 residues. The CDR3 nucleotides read TGTGCCAGCAGCCCCCGGGGGGATGGCAGCAATCAGCCCCAGCATTTT. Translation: CASSPRGDGSNQPQHF. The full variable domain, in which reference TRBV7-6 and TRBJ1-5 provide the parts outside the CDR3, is GAGVSQSPRYKVTKRGQDVALRCDPISGHVSLYWYRQALGQGPEFLTYFNYEAQQDKSGLPNDRFSAERPEGSISTLTIQRTEQRDSAMYRCASSPRGDGSNQPQHFGDGTRLSIL.

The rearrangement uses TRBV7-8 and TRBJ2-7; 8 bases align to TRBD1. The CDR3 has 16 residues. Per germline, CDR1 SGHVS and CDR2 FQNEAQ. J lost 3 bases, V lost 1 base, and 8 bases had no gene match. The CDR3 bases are TGTGCCAGCAGCTTAGTAACGGGGACAGGTTTCTACGAGCAGTACTTC. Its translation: CASSLVTGTGFYEQYF.

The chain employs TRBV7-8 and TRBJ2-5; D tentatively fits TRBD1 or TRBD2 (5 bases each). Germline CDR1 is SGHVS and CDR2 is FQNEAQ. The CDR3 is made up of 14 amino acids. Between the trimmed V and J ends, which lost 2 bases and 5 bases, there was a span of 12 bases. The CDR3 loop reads CASSLRDGGETQYF. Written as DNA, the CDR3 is TGTGCCAGCAGCTTACGGGACGGAGGTGAGACCCAGTACTTC.

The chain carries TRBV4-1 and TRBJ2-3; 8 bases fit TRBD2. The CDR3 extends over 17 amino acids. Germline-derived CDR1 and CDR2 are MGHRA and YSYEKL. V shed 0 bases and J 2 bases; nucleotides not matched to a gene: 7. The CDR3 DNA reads TGCGCCAGCAGCCAAGACTTCAGCGGGAGAGTCACAGATACGCAGTATTTT. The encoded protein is CASSQDFSGRVTDTQYF.

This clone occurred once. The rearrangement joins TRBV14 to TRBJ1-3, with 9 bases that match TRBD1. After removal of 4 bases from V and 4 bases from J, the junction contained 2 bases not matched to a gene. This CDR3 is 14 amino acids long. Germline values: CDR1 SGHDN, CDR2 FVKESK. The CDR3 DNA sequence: TGTGCCAGCAGCCGTGACAGGGGGGGAAACACCATATATTTT. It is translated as CASSRDRGGNTIYF.

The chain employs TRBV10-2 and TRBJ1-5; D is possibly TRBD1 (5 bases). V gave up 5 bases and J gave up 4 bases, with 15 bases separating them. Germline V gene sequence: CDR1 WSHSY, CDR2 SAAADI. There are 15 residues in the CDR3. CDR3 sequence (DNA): TGCGCCAGCAGTCTCGAACAAAAGGGGAATCAGCCCCAGCATTTT. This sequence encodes CASSLEQKGNQPQHF.

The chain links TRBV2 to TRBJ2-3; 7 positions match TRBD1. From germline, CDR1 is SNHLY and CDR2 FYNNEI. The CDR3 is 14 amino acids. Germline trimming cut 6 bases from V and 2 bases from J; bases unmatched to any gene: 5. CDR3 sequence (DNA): TGTGCCAGCAGATTTGGACAGGCCACAGATACGCAGTATTTT. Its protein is CASRFGQATDTQYF.

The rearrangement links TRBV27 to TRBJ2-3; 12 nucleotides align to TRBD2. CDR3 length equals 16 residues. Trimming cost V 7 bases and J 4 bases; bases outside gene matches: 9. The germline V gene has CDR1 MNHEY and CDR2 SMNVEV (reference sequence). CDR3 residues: CASTVLGTSGPDTQYF. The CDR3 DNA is TGTGCCAGCACCGTTTTAGGGACTAGCGGGCCAGATACGCAGTATTTT.

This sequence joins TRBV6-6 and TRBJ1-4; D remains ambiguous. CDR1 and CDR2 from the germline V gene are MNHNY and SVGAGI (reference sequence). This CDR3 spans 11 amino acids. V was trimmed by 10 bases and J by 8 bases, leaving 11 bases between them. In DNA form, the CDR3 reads TGTGCCACCCAGTCTGTCGAAAAACTGTTTTTT. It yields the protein CATQSVEKLFF.